The rows below give T cell receptor beta chains drawn from one sample of a study of blood T cell repertoires in COVID-19. Sequencing was performed with immunoSEQ multiplex PCR; in TCRdb, only in-frame clones are kept and a portion is missing. In the table there are 250,000 to 300,000 clones, 70% to 90% of which are singletons. Sequenced sample: peripheral blood. The source of these receptors is a woman younger than 45 with acute or convalescent COVID-19. CDR3s include the opening cysteine and the closing phenylalanine or tryptophan. D genes are given only for firm matches. Rows give clone size only sometimes, using once, few, many, or a class for an expanded clone.

>TRBV5-5|TRBJ2-3|NA|NA
TGTGCCAGCAGCTTGGAATGGACACATACAGATACGCAGTATTTT
CASSLEWTHTDTQYF
>TRBV14|TRBJ1-1|NA|NA
TGTGCCAGCAGCCGCGTAACACAACAGGTTAACACTGAAGCTTTCTTT
CASSRVTQQVNTEAFF
>TRBV9|TRBJ2-2|few|TRBD1
TGTGCCAGCAGCCGACAGGGGGCAGGGTCGGCCGGGGAGCTGTTTTTT
CASSRQGAGSAGELFF
>TRBV19|TRBJ1-6|few|NA
TGTGCCAGTAGTCTCCTGGGGAGGTACAATTCACCCCTCCACTTT
CASSLLGRYNSPLHF
>TRBV29-1|TRBJ2-7|NA|NA
TGCAGCGTTGAAGGTAGCGGATCCTACGAGCAGTACTTC
CSVEGSGSYEQYF
>TRBV10-3|TRBJ1-6|NA|TRBD1
TGTGCCACGGGACTTACAGGGGCGGAAAATTCACCCCTCCACTTT
CATGLTGAENSPLHF
>TRBV5-4|TRBJ2-1|NA|TRBD2
TGTGCCAGCAGCCGCCGGTCTAGCGGGAATCATGAGCAGTTCTTC
CASSRRSSGNHEQFF
>TRBV11-2|TRBJ2-3|NA|TRBD2
TGTGCCAGCAGCTTAGGCCCCGGGACTAGCGGCACAGATACGCAGTATTTT
CASSLGPGTSGTDTQYF
>TRBV7-2|TRBJ2-2|NA|TRBD1
TGTGCCAGCAGCTCCACCAGGGGGCCCGGGGAGCTGTTTTTT
CASSSTRGPGELFF
>TRBV5-1|TRBJ1-2|NA|NA
TGCGCCAGCAGCCAACGGACAGCCCTTCCAGGGTATGGCTACACCTTC
CASSQRTALPGYGYTF
>TRBV18|TRBJ2-2|NA|TRBD1
TGTGCCAGCTCACCGGACAGGGGAGGCACCGGGGAGCTGTTTTTT
CASSPDRGGTGELFF
>TRBV6-4|TRBJ2-1|NA|TRBD2
TGTGCCAGCAGTCAACTAGCGGGAGGAGGGGCTGAGCAGTTCTTC
CASSQLAGGGAEQFF
>TRBV23-1|TRBJ2-3|NA|NA
TGCGCCAGCAGCACCACCCAGGTTGCTAGCACAGATACGCAGTATTTT
CASSTTQVASTDTQYF
>TRBV4-2|TRBJ1-2|NA|NA
TGTGCCAGCAGCCAAGCGGGGTTACGGGGCTACACCTTC
CASSQAGLRGYTF
>TRBV12-3/TRBV12-4|TRBJ1-2|NA|NA
TGTGCCAGCAGTTGGGCCTCCGCATATGGCTACACCTTC
CASSWASAYGYTF
>TRBV5-4|TRBJ2-1|NA|TRBD2
TGTGCCAGCAGCAAGACACCGGGACTAGCGGGAGGGCCCAATGAGCAGTTCTTC
CASSKTPGLAGGPNEQFF
>TRBV7-8|TRBJ1-3|NA|TRBD1
TGTGCCAGCAGCTTCGGCAGGGGGCCTGGAAACACCATATATTTT
CASSFGRGPGNTIYF
>TRBV3-1/TRBV3-2|TRBJ2-7|NA|TRBD1
TGTGCCAGCAGCTCCTCGGTGGGGACAGGGGCAGAGGAGCAGTACTTC
CASSSSVGTGAEEQYF
>TRBV10-3|TRBJ2-2|NA|TRBD2
TGTGCCATCCCCACTAGCGGGTCGAACACCGGGGAGCTGTTTTTT
CAIPTSGSNTGELFF
>TRBV27|TRBJ1-6|NA|NA
TGTGCCAGCAGTTTTGTAAGGGGGGGCAATTCACCCCTCCACTTT
CASSFVRGGNSPLHF
>TRBV7-2|TRBJ2-7|NA|NA
TGTGCCAGCAGCTTAGGGGCGGGGCGGGGCGAGCAGTACTTC
CASSLGAGRGEQYF
>TRBV27|TRBJ2-7|NA|TRBD1
TGTGCCAGCAGCTGGACAGGGGGCCACGAGCAGTACTTC
CASSWTGGHEQYF
>TRBV30|TRBJ1-3|NA|TRBD1
TGTGCCTGGCTCCACCCGACCGGGACAGGGAGAAGGGGGAGCTCTGGAAACACCATATATTTT
CAWLHPTGTGRRGSSGNTIYF
>TRBV1|TRBJ2-1|NA|NA
TGCACCAGCAGCCAAGATAGCGCAGCCGGCCTGTACAATGAGCAGTTCTTC
CTSSQDSAAGLYNEQFF
>TRBV5-1|TRBJ2-7|NA|TRBD1
TGCGCCAGCAGCGATACAGGGGGCGAGCAGTACTTC
CASSDTGGEQYF
>TRBV6-5|TRBJ2-7|NA|TRBD2
TGTGCCAGCAGGGCCGGGACTAGCTTTTTTGACGAGCAGTACTTC
CASRAGTSFFDEQYF
>TRBV24-1|TRBJ2-5|NA|NA
TGTGCCACCAGTGACCGTGGACTATCAGAGACCCAGTACTTC
CATSDRGLSETQYF
>TRBV2|TRBJ1-2|NA|NA
TGTGCTTGGGCGGGGTCTGGCTACACCTTC
CAWAGSGYTF
>TRBV9|TRBJ2-3|NA|NA
TGTGCCAGCAGCGGATCAGGGGTTTTTGGCACAGATACGCAGTATTTT
CASSGSGVFGTDTQYF
>TRBV5-1|TRBJ2-1|NA|TRBD2
TGCGCCAGCAGCTTGTACGGTAGAGTCGGGACAGAAGGACTAGCGGGGAAAAATGAGCAGTTCTTC
CASSLYGRVGTEGLAGKNEQFF
>TRBV4-1|TRBJ2-2|NA|TRBD1
TGCGCCAGCAGCCAAGATTGGGTGGGACAGGAGAACACCGGGGAGCTGTTTTTT
CASSQDWVGQENTGELFF
>TRBV5-4|TRBJ2-2|NA|NA
TGTGCCCGCCGCGGCCCGCGGGGCGGGCCGACCGGGGAGCTGTTTTTT
CARRGPRGGPTGELFF
>TRBV5-1|TRBJ1-1|NA|TRBD1
TGCGCCAGCAGCTTGGATAGTGGGACAGGGTTTAAAGCTTTCTTT
CASSLDSGTGFKAFF
>TRBV6-5|TRBJ2-2|once|NA
TGTGCCAGCAGTTACTCGGGGAGACGGGTGGGCAGGGAGCTGTTTTTT
CASSYSGRRVGRELFF
>TRBV2|TRBJ1-3|NA|NA
TGTGCCAGCAGTGAAGCACGGCAGGGTCGTATATCCTTT
CASSEARQGRISF
>TRBV12-3/TRBV12-4|TRBJ2-1|NA|TRBD1
TGTGCCAGCAGTCAACAGGGGTATGAGCAGTTCTTC
CASSQQGYEQFF
>TRBV2|TRBJ2-3|NA|TRBD2
TGTGCCAGCAGTGGTCCGGCGGGAGCTACCCCAGATACGCAGTATTTT
CASSGPAGATPDTQYF
>TRBV5-6|TRBJ1-2|NA|NA
TGTGCCAGCAGCTTGGGTCCGGGGACTAACTATGGCTACACCTTC
CASSLGPGTNYGYTF
>TRBV19|TRBJ2-7|NA|TRBD1
TGTGCCAGTAGTATAGTTGGGACAGGGGGAGGAGAGCAGTACTTC
CASSIVGTGGGEQYF
>TRBV11-3|TRBJ2-7|NA|NA
TGTGCCAGCAGCTCCCCTTTTGAAGGGGGATACGAGCAGTACTTC
CASSSPFEGGYEQYF
>TRBV30|TRBJ2-7|NA|NA
TGTGCCTGGAGTTGGGGGGAGACCCGCTACGAGCAGTACTTC
CAWSWGETRYEQYF
>TRBV7-2|TRBJ2-1|NA|TRBD2
TGTGCCAGCAGCTTAGGACTAGCGGGAGCGGAGAATGAGCAGTTCTTC
CASSLGLAGAENEQFF
>TRBV6-1|TRBJ1-1|NA|NA
TGTGCCAGCAGTGAATACGGAGGGCTGGCTTTCTTT
CASSEYGGLAFF